The clone carrying this T cell receptor (beta chain) was recorded only once. Its specificity is unknown. These data originate in a study of blood T cells in healthy people across ages. Overall study: There was about one barcoded beta molecule captured by template switching per two T cells.

CDR3 size: 15 residues. Germline CDR1 and CDR2: SNHLY and FYNNEI. V was pared by 3 bases and J by 3 bases, with 9 bases between. PBMCs numbering at least 6.5 million were isolated per sample. Primers used in a second PCR of roughly 7 to 12 cycles were a sample-barcoded 5' primer and a J-beta primer mix. Every individual sample yielded 2.5 million or more paired-end reads (each containing CDR3). TCRdb ran MiXCR on the 5' RACE reads and lists one entry per CDR3 protein. The sample records some 1.1 million distinct CDR3 sequences, 30% to 40% being singletons. General study findings and limits: The unknown donor CMV status may have confounded expanded clonotype changes.

The chain combines TRBV2 with TRBJ1-6; perhaps TRBD1 as D (5 bases). This TCR came from a man aged 18 to 35 in good health. Sample: blood. DNA for the CDR3: TGTGCCAGCAGTGAGGAGGGGAACTATAATTCACCCCTCCACTTT. Its protein product is CASSEEGNYNSPLHF.